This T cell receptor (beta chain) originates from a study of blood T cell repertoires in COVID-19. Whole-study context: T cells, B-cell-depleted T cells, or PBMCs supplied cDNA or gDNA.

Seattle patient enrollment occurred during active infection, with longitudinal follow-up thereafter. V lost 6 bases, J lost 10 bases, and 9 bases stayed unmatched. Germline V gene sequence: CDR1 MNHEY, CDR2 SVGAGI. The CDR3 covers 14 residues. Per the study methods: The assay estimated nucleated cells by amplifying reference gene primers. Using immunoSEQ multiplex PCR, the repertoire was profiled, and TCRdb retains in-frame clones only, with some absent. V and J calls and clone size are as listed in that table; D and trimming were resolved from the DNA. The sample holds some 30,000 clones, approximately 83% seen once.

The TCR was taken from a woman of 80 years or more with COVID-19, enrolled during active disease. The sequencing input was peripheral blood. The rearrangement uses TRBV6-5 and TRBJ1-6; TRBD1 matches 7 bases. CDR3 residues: CASSLDRARSPLHF. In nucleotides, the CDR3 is TGTGCCAGCAGCCTAGACAGGGCCCGGTCACCCCTCCACTTT.